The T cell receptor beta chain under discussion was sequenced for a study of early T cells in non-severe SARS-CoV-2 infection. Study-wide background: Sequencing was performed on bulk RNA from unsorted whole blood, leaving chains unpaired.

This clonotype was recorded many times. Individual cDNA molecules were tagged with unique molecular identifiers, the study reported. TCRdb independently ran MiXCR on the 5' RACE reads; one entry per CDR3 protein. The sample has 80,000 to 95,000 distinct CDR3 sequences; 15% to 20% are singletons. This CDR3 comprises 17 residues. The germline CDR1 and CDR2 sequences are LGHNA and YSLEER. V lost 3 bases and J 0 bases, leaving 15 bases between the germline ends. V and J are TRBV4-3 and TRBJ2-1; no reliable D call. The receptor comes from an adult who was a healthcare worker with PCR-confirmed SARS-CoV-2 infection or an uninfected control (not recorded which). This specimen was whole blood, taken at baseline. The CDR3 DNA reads TGCGCCAGCAGCCAGGTATGGGCCGAGAGCTCCTACAATGAGCAGTTCTTC. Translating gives CASSQVWAESSYNEQFF.